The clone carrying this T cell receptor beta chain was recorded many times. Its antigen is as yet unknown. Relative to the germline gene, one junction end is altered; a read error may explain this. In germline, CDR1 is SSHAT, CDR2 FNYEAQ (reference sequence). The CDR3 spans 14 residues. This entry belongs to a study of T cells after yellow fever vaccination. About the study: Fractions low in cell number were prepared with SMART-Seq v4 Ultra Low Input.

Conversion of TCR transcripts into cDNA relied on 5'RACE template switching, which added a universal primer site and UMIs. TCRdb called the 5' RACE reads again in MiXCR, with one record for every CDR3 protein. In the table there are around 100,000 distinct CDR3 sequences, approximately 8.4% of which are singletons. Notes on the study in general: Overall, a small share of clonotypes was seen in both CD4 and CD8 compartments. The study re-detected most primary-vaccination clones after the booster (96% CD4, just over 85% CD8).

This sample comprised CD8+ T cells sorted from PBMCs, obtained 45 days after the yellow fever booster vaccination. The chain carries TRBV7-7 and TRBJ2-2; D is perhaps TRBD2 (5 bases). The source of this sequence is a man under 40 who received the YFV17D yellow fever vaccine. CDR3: CASRNGLYTGELFF. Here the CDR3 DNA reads TGTGCTAGCAGAAACGGACTCTACACCGGGGAGCTGTTTTTT.